This T cell receptor beta chain was found in a study of sequential checkpoint blockade in melanoma. Across the whole study: Arm A got nivolumab then ipilimumab; arm B the reverse, 1:1. Both treatment sequences were followed by maintenance nivolumab.

Stated treatment: randomized to nivolumab then ipilimumab (arm A) or the reverse (arm B). Using immunoSEQ multiplex PCR, the repertoire was profiled, and TCRdb retains in-frame clones only, with some absent. The repertoire holds tens of thousands of clones, with roughly nine tenths as singletons. This clone was observed once. Germline CDR1 MDHEN, CDR2 SYDVKM. The CDR3 totals 14 residues. V dropped 7 bases and J dropped 3 bases, with 15 bases sitting between them. Sequenced material: CD8+ T cells sorted from blood (inferred from file names), taken from a patient given nivolumab and ipilimumab in sequence. The TCR comes from a human donor with melanoma. The genes are TRBV28 and TRBJ1-2; D may be TRBD1 (6 bases). CDR3 sequence: CASIKQGMDYGYTF. The CDR3 bases are TGTGCCAGCATTAAACAGGGTATGGACTATGGCTACACCTTC.